The T cell receptor (beta chain) under discussion was sequenced for a study of T cell changes during pregnancy in multiple sclerosis. Germline-derived CDR1 and CDR2 are SEHNR and FQNEAQ (reference sequence). The CDR3 is 14 amino acids. V was trimmed by 4 bases and J by 5 bases, leaving 12 bases between them. Clones were sequenced by immunoSEQ multiplex PCR, and TCRdb holds only the in-frame ones, with some missing. The profile covers some 74,000 clones, with roughly 90% appearing a single time and around 3.5% taken by the ten largest. Here the sequenced sample was peripheral blood, taken after pregnancy. The clonotype originates from a female donor in good health, enrolled as a control in a pregnancy study. J is TRBJ1-5 and V is TRBV7-9, with D tentatively TRBD1 (5 bases). The CDR3 protein is CASSWGGTHQPQHF. The CDR3 nucleotides read TGTGCCAGCAGCTGGGGAGGGACCCATCAGCCCCAGCATTTT. The complete variable domain, with remaining parts taken from reference TRBV7-9 and TRBJ1-5, reads DTGVSQNPRHKITKRGQNVTFRCDPISEHNRLYWYRQTLGQGPEFLTYFQNEAQLEKSRLLSDRFSAERPKGSFSTLEIQRTEQGDSAMYLCASSWGGTHQPQHFGDGTRLSIL.